This T cell receptor (beta chain) came from a study of CD8+CD57+ T cells in acquired aplastic anemia. Study-level information: DNA from sorted CD4+ and CD8+ cells averaged around 3.2 ug. General study findings and limits: About 30 shared CD8+ CDR3s appeared highly expressed within patients' immunodominant clones.

The study profiled TCR beta VDJ and CDR3 using genomic DNA as template. One entry per CDR3 protein, called by TCRdb with MiXCR from the reads. The sample includes about 160,000 distinct CDR3 sequences, approximately 44% of them seen just once. With regard to this clonotype: No antigen is known for it. Relative to the germline gene, one junction end is altered; a read error may explain this.

The CDR3 totals 14 residues. In germline, CDR1 is SSHAT, CDR2 FNYEAQ (reference sequence). The clonotype comes from a human donor in good health. Sequencing was done on a sample of sorted CD4+, CD8+, or CD8+CD57+ T cells (not recorded which) from PBMCs. The V gene is TRBV7-7, the J gene TRBJ2-7, with a weak D call TRBD2 (6 bases). CDR3 region: CASSLGLILYEQYF. The CDR3 region has the DNA TGTGCTAGCAGTCTAGGACTAATTCTCTACGAGCAGTACTTC.